Below, 25 T cell receptor beta chains from the same sample are listed, as sequenced in a study of regulatory T cells in long-lasting Graves disease. Arm-PCR of CDR3 regions with iRepertoire HTBI primers generated TCR beta libraries. Using its own MiXCR run on the multiplex PCR reads, TCRdb lists one record per CDR3 protein. The data hold around 500,000 distinct CDR3 sequences, with roughly 14% observed a single time. Time point: newly diagnosed GD, antithyroid drugs for less than 3 months. From PBMCs, RNA was extracted and then used to make the TCR library. The same specimen was also included in a second study, on T cells in Graves' hyperthyroidism and ophthalmopathy.

The sample here was peripheral blood mononuclear cells (PBMCs), taken at new diagnosis, from a patient treated with antithyroid drugs. These receptors all come from a man aged 25-45 years with Graves disease.

This clonotype turned up a few times. The chain links TRBV5-6 to TRBJ1-2; TRBD1 is a possible D gene (5 bases). The CDR3 contains 14 residues. The V end was cut by 4 bases, the J end by 4 bases, with 14 bases between. Germline loops: CDR1 SGHDT, CDR2 YYEEEE. The CDR3 loop is CASSPLGRGYGYTF. The CDR3 nucleotides are TGTGCCAGCAGCCCGTTGGGGCGGGGCTATGGCTACACCTTC.

In its sample, this clonotype was seen a few times. Since a much larger clone is just one base distant, this may be a read error. The CDR3 reads CVSSLVPLAGEVGELFF. The CDR3 DNA reads TGCGTCAGCAGCTTGGTCCCCCTCGCGGGAGAGGTCGGGGAGCTGTTTTTT. This chain uses TRBV5-1 with TRBJ2-2; TRBD2 matches at 7 bases. The CDR3 runs to 17 residues. Germline V gene sequence: CDR1 SGHRS, CDR2 YFSETQ.

CDR3 loop: CSALDRESSYNSPLHF. The CDR3 DNA follows: TGCAGTGCTCTGGACAGGGAGAGCTCCTATAATTCACCCCTCCACTTT. The gene calls are TRBV20-1 and TRBJ1-6, with 8 bases aligning to TRBD1. Losses at the gene ends were 5 bases for V and 0 bases for J; bases not matched to a gene: 6. This CDR3 region has 16 residues. Germline V gene lookup returns CDR1 DFQATT and CDR2 SNEGSKA (reference sequence).

V is TRBV3-1 and J is TRBJ2-1; no clear D. The CDR3 totals 16 residues. The germline CDR1 and CDR2 sequences are LGHDT and YNNKEL (reference sequence). Trimming took 0 bases from V and 7 from J, leaving 16 bases between them. The CDR3 bases are TGTGCCAGCAGCCAAGAGTCTCGATCCCTTGGGAATGAGCAGTTCTTC. Amino acid sequence: CASSQESRSLGNEQFF.

Worth noting for this clonotype: A much larger clone sits a single nucleotide away, making a read error possible. The chain links TRBV5-1 to TRBJ2-1; 8 bases are a match to TRBD2. Per germline, CDR1 SGHRS and CDR2 YFSETQ. CDR3 length: 15 amino acids. This CDR3 reads CASSRSGRSGNERFF. The CDR3 DNA reads TGCGCCAGCAGCCGCAGCGGGAGATCGGGGAATGAGCGGTTCTTC.

This clonotype was picked up many times. The chain combines TRBV14 with TRBJ1-5; D not resolved. Germline CDR1 and CDR2: SGHDN and FVKESK. The CDR3 sequence is 16 residues long. Trimming removed 0 bases at V and 0 bases at J, with 9 bases between. The DNA of the CDR3 is TGTGCCAGCAGCCAAGATTGGACCGATAGCAATCAGCCCCAGCATTTT. Its translation is CASSQDWTDSNQPQHF. Supplemented by reference TRBV14 and TRBJ1-5, the full variable domain reads EAGVTQFPSHSVIEKGQTVTLRCDPISGHDNLYWYRRVMGKEIKFLLHFVKESKQDESGMPNNRFLAERTGGTYSTLKVQPAELEDSGVYFCASSQDWTDSNQPQHFGDGTRLSIL.

The sample holds many counts of this clonotype. The chain combines TRBV12-3 or TRBV12-4 with TRBJ2-3; D might be TRBD1 or TRBD2, each matching 5 bases. V lost 8 bases and J 5 bases, leaving 29 bases between the germline ends. This CDR3 spans 18 amino acids. The CDR3 region has the DNA TGTGCCAGCTTAGTCCTAGGGTCCCACGGGACGGTTAAAGATACGCAGTATTTT. Translation: CASLVLGSHGTVKDTQYF.

This clonotype was seen a handful of times. This sequence may be a read error, since a much larger clone differs from it by one base. The chain combines TRBV5-1 with TRBJ2-4; 7 bases match TRBD1. Germline V gene lookup returns CDR1 SGHRS and CDR2 YFSETQ. The CDR3 is made up of 15 amino acids. CDR3 loop: CASSPIGTVKNTQYF. CDR3 nucleotides: TGCGCCAGCAGTCCGATCGGGACAGTCAAAAACACTCAGTACTTC. Full variable domain (outside the CDR3, taken from reference TRBV5-1 and TRBJ2-4): KAGVTQTPRYLIKTRGQQVTLSCSPISGHRSVSWYQQTPGQGLQFLFEYFSETQRNKGNFPGRFSGRQFSNSRSEMNVSTLELGDSALYLCASSPIGTVKNTQYFGAGTRLSVL.

This clonotype was counted a few times. The chain is built from TRBV12-5 and TRBJ2-7; D gene ambiguous. Trimming shortened V by 3 bases and J by 7 bases, and 7 bases separated the two germline ends. Germline V CDR1 and CDR2: LGHNT, FRNRAP. This CDR3 comprises 11 residues. CDR3 sequence reads: CASGFDHEQYF. CDR3 DNA sequence: TGTGCTAGTGGTTTTGACCATGAGCAGTACTTC.

This clonotype was recorded many times. The rearrangement joins TRBV7-9 to TRBJ2-3, with a tentative D call TRBD2 (6 bases). Germline values: CDR1 SEHNR, CDR2 FQNEAQ (reference sequence). The CDR3 loop spans 14 amino acids. Between the trimmed V and J ends, which lost 5 bases and 2 bases, there was a span of 11 bases. This CDR3 is CASSPGLLTDTQYF. The CDR3 DNA reads TGTGCCAGCAGCCCGGGACTCCTCACAGATACGCAGTATTTT.

This clonotype was counted many times. The chain carries TRBV11-2 and TRBJ1-2; no definite D call. The CDR3 extends over 16 amino acids. From germline, CDR1 is SGHAT and CDR2 FQNNGV. Trimming removed 5 bases at V and 5 bases at J, with 21 bases between. The chain's CDR3 is CASSAGLRGIRYGYTF. The CDR3, as DNA: TGTGCCAGCAGCGCCGGTCTCCGGGGAATACGATATGGCTACACCTTC.

This clonotype was counted at least ten times. The rearrangement links TRBV7-2 to TRBJ2-7; 9 positions match TRBD2. Trimming took 1 base from V and 6 from J; bases not matched to a gene: 4. This CDR3 is 14 amino acids long. Germline values: CDR1 SGHTA, CDR2 FQGNSA. The CDR3 loop reads CASSLEGTSFEQYF. Written as DNA, the CDR3 is TGTGCCAGCAGCTTAGAAGGGACTAGCTTCGAGCAGTACTTC.

This clonotype was seen repeatedly, ten times or more. The V call is TRBV30, the J call TRBJ1-1; the D is unclear. CDR1 is GTSNPN and CDR2 is SVGIG in the germline V gene (reference sequence). V was pared by 3 bases and J by 2 bases, with 13 bases between. The CDR3 has 14 amino acids. CDR3 sequence: CAWRNWQINTEAFF. The CDR3 DNA reads TGTGCCTGGAGAAACTGGCAAATTAACACTGAAGCTTTCTTT.

Only a few counts were recorded for this clonotype. A much larger clonotype is one base distant, so this may be a read error. The chain uses TRBV12-5 and TRBJ2-7, with 7 nucleotides matching TRBD1. Per the germline V gene, CDR1 is LGHNT and CDR2 is FRNRAP. This CDR3 is 14 amino acids long. CDR3 bases: TGTGCTAGTGGAGGACAGGTCTCCTCCTACGAGCAGCACTTC. It translates to CASGGQVSSYEQHF. Full variable domain (rest looked up from reference TRBV12-5 and TRBJ2-7): DARVTQTPRHKVTEMGQEVTMRCQPILGHNTVFWYRQTMMQGLELLAYFRNRAPLDDSGMPKDRFSAEMPDATLATLKIQPSEPRDSAVYFCASGGQVSSYEQHFGPGTRLTVT.

The V gene is TRBV30, the J gene TRBJ1-5, with D uncertain. This CDR3 spans 14 amino acids. Trimming shortened V by 0 bases and J by 1 base, and 7 bases separated the two germline ends. Looked up from germline, CDR1 is GTSNPN and CDR2 is SVGIG (reference sequence). CDR3 amino acids: CAWSVGSSNQPQHF. The CDR3 DNA reads TGTGCCTGGAGTGTGGGATCGAGCAATCAGCCCCAGCATTTT.

This chain joins TRBV4-1 and TRBJ1-5, with 7 bases matching TRBD1. J lost 3 bases, V lost 0 bases, and 8 bases had no gene match. The CDR3 consists of 17 residues. The germline CDR1 and CDR2 sequences are MGHRA and YSYEKL. CDR3 in amino acids: CASSQEGGQNPNQPQHF. The CDR3 DNA reads as TGCGCCAGCAGCCAAGAGGGGGGACAGAATCCCAATCAGCCCCAGCATTTT.

In its sample, this clonotype was seen many times. The chain carries TRBV2 and TRBJ2-5, with TRBD1 as a possible D gene (6 bases). This CDR3 region has 14 residues. V lost 5 bases, J lost 5 bases, and 15 bases lay in between. CDR1 and CDR2 from the germline V gene are SNHLY and FYNNEI. CDR3 in DNA: TGTGCCAGCAGTACCCAGGGGAGTAGGGAGACCCAGTACTTC. Translated, it gives CASSTQGSRETQYF.

In its sample, this clonotype was seen a few times. The J gene is TRBJ2-2, the V gene TRBV11-2; 9 bases match TRBD2. Germline values: CDR1 SGHAT, CDR2 FQNNGV. V was pared by 2 bases and J by 5 bases, with 3 bases of the junction left unmatched. The CDR3 is 15 residues long. For the CDR3, the DNA is TGTGCCAGCAGCTTAAGGCTAGCGGGGACCGGGGAGCTGTTTTTT. Residues: CASSLRLAGTGELFF.

This clonotype showed up many times. This sequence joins TRBV11-2 and TRBJ2-7; D might be TRBD1 (6 bases). The CDR3 totals 16 residues. Germline CDR1 is SGHAT and CDR2 is FQNNGV. V lost 3 bases, J lost 0 bases, and 15 bases lay in between. CDR3 nucleotide sequence: TGTGCCAGCAGCTTTTTTACGGGACACAGCTCCTACGAGCAGTACTTC. This translates into CASSFFTGHSSYEQYF.

The genes are TRBV20-1 and TRBJ2-7, with 9 bases that match TRBD2. The trim removed 6 bases at V and 0 bases at J, leaving 9 bases unmatched. The germline gives CDR1 DFQATT, CDR2 SNEGSKA (reference sequence). The CDR3 runs 15 residues. The CDR3 spells CSALTSGTSSYEQYF. CDR3 bases: TGCAGTGCCTTGACTAGCGGAACGAGCTCCTACGAGCAGTACTTC.

The chain joins TRBV6-5 to TRBJ1-2; 7 bases map to TRBD1. V lost 2 bases and J lost 7; bases outside the gene matches: 7. The CDR3 has 14 residues. Germline-derived CDR1 and CDR2 are MNHEY and SVGAGI. In DNA form, the CDR3 reads TGTGCCAGCAGTTACAATCGGGACAGCTGTGGCTACACCTTC. It encodes CASSYNRDSCGYTF.

This clonotype appeared many times. The chain links TRBV11-2 to TRBJ1-1; 8 bases are a match to TRBD1. There are 15 residues in the CDR3. The germline V gene has CDR1 SGHAT and CDR2 FQNNGV. After removal of 3 bases from V and 3 bases from J, the junction contained 6 bases not matched to a gene. The CDR3 loop is CASSLFQGAHTEAFF. The CDR3 DNA reads as TGTGCCAGCAGCTTGTTCCAGGGGGCGCACACTGAAGCTTTCTTT.

The sample holds many counts of this clonotype. The V gene is TRBV15, the J gene TRBJ2-7; possibly TRBD2 for D (6 bases). The V end was cut by 4 bases, the J end by 6 bases, with 19 bases between. Germline V gene sequence: CDR1 LNHNV, CDR2 YYDKDF (reference sequence). CDR3 length: 15 residues. The CDR3 coding sequence is TGTGCCACCAGCACAGGAGGGAACCTGGGACGCGAGCAGTACTTC. Its translation is CATSTGGNLGREQYF.

The table lists this clonotype with a few counts. The CDR3 DNA reads as TGTGCCTGGAGTGTAGGTCAGGGATATCAGCCCCAGCATTTT. Translated, it gives CAWSVGQGYQPQHF. J is TRBJ1-5 and V is TRBV30, with a possible D match to TRBD1 (5 bases). Trimming took off 0 bases at V and 5 bases at J, with 11 bases between the two ends. Germline V gene lookup returns CDR1 GTSNPN and CDR2 SVGIG (reference sequence). The CDR3 has 14 residues.

The rearrangement joins TRBV6-2 or TRBV6-3 to TRBJ2-7; 8 bases are a match to TRBD2. The V segment lost 6 bases and the J segment 1 base; nucleotides outside the gene matches: 8. Germline lookup yields CDR1 MNHEY and CDR2 SVGEGT. The CDR3 spans 15 residues. CDR3 sequence: CASRRAGVRSYEQYF. The CDR3 bases are TGTGCCAGCAGACGAGCGGGAGTAAGGTCCTACGAGCAGTACTTC.